These 14 T cell receptor beta chains originate from one sample sequenced in a study of T cell responses to AZD1222 COVID-19 vaccine. Generated by immunoSEQ multiplex PCR, the TCRdb table keeps only in-frame clones and is missing some. The sample consists of some 140,000 clones, around 89% of them appearing once. This sample comprised peripheral blood, obtained 28 days after the second AZD1222 dose. All receptors come from an adult who received the AZD1222 COVID-19 vaccine.

The V and J genes are TRBV7-9 and TRBJ1-2; D remains ambiguous. CDR3 length: 12 amino acids. V shed 5 bases and J shed 6 bases, with 10 bases lying between them. CDR1 is SEHNR, CDR2 FQNEAQ, per germline (reference sequence). The CDR3 DNA reads TGTGCCAGCAGCCCCGGGGTGAATGGCTACACCTTC. Protein sequence: CASSPGVNGYTF.

This chain joins TRBV15 and TRBJ1-5; D is unclear. The V end was cut by 11 bases, the J end by 0 bases, with 17 bases between. CDR3 length equals 15 residues. CDR1 and CDR2 (germline): LNHNV, YYDKDF (reference sequence). This CDR3 reads CAQNLGPYSNQPQHF. The CDR3 region has the DNA TGTGCCCAAAACCTTGGACCGTATAGCAATCAGCCCCAGCATTTT.

The chain carries TRBV27 and TRBJ1-5; TRBD1 matches at 7 bases. J gave up 6 bases and V 2 bases, and 4 bases lay outside the gene matches. The CDR3 runs 14 residues. CDR1 and CDR2 (germline): MNHEY, SMNVEV (reference sequence). CDR3 nucleotides: TGTGCCAGCAGTTTAGGTCAGGGGGGTCAGCCCCAGCATTTT. It specifies CASSLGQGGQPQHF.

This clone was counted between two and nine times. The chain carries TRBV2 and TRBJ2-7; D is undetermined. The germline gives CDR1 SNHLY, CDR2 FYNNEI. The CDR3 length is 11 residues. The V gene lost 6 bases and the J gene lost 6 bases, with 9 bases spanning the gap. The CDR3 is CASSESFEQYF. CDR3 bases: TGTGCCAGCAGCGAGTCATTCGAGCAGTACTTC.

This chain links TRBV4-2 with TRBJ2-2, with D possibly TRBD2 on 5 matching bases. Germline CDR1 reads LGHNA; CDR2 reads YNFKEQ. CDR3 length: 15 residues. Between the trimmed V and J ends, which lost 0 bases and 9 bases, there was a span of 14 bases. The CDR3 protein is CASSQDLDFPRELFF. The CDR3 region has the DNA TGTGCCAGCAGCCAAGATCTGGACTTCCCAAGGGAGCTGTTTTTT.

The CDR3 region is CASSLSGDRQPQHF. DNA for the CDR3: TGTGCCAGCAGCTTATCGGGGGATCGACAGCCCCAGCATTTT. The chain employs TRBV7-9 and TRBJ1-5, with D possibly matching TRBD1 (5 bases). Looked up from germline, CDR1 is SEHNR and CDR2 is FQNEAQ (reference sequence). The CDR3 contains 14 residues. The V gene lost 2 bases and the J gene lost 7 bases, with 12 bases spanning the gap.

J is TRBJ1-5 and V is TRBV11-1, with D unclear. Trimming stripped 5 bases from V and 7 bases from J, with 12 bases between. From germline, CDR1 is SGHAT and CDR2 FQDESV (reference sequence). The CDR3 is 13 residues long. The CDR3: CASSLEEGQPQHF. The CDR3 DNA follows: TGTGCCAGCAGCCTAGAAGAAGGGCAGCCCCAGCATTTT.

This chain joins TRBV12-3 or TRBV12-4 and TRBJ1-1; unclear D gene. The CDR3 contains 13 residues. V was clipped by 6 bases and J by 0 bases, with 8 bases between them. CDR3 residues: CASSQFLNTEAFF. In DNA, the CDR3 is TGTGCCAGCAGCCAGTTCTTGAACACTGAAGCTTTCTTT.

This clone has a handful of counts. The V and J genes are TRBV7-3 and TRBJ2-5, with D possibly matching TRBD1 (5 bases). This CDR3 is built from 14 residues. The V gene's germline CDR1 is SGHTA and CDR2 FQGTGA. Trimming cost V 3 bases and J 2 bases, with 10 bases left between them. CDR3 sequence reads: CASSLGPRQETQYF. The CDR3 DNA reads TGTGCCAGCAGCTTGGGGCCTAGGCAAGAGACCCAGTACTTC.

CDR3 region: CASSLTASNTGELFF. The CDR3 nucleotides are TGCGCCAGCAGCTTGACAGCTTCGAACACCGGGGAGCTGTTTTTT. This chain connects TRBV5-1 to TRBJ2-2, with unresolved D. V dropped 1 base and J dropped 0 bases, with 7 bases sitting between them. Looked up from germline, CDR1 is SGHRS and CDR2 is YFSETQ. The CDR3 is 15 residues long.

The chain employs TRBV6-5 and TRBJ1-2; D is uncertain. The CDR3 is made up of 13 amino acids. CDR1 is MNHEY, CDR2 SVGAGI, per germline. Trimming removed 10 bases at V and 8 bases at J, with 20 bases between. CDR3 residues: CATQDGSSRGYTF. For the CDR3, the DNA is TGTGCCACCCAGGACGGGAGCAGTCGGGGCTACACCTTC.

This chain links TRBV7-9 with TRBJ1-5; 7 positions match TRBD1. The ends lost 5 bases at V and 0 bases at J; junction bases unmatched: 10. The CDR3 spans 17 residues. The V gene's germline CDR1 is SEHNR and CDR2 FQNEAQ (reference sequence). This CDR3 is CASSPARDSHSNQPQHF. In DNA form, the CDR3 reads TGTGCCAGCAGCCCCGCCCGGGACAGTCATAGCAATCAGCCCCAGCATTTT. The variable domain in full, completed from reference TRBV7-9 and TRBJ1-5, reads DTGVSQNPRHKITKRGQNVTFRCDPISEHNRLYWYRQTLGQGPEFLTYFQNEAQLEKSRLLSDRFSAERPKGSFSTLEIQRTEQGDSAMYLCASSPARDSHSNQPQHFGDGTRLSIL.

This clone has a single count. V is TRBV5-1 and J is TRBJ2-1, with TRBD2 as a possible D gene (6 bases). V lost 0 bases and J 6 bases, leaving 10 bases between the germline ends. CDR1 and CDR2 from the germline V gene are SGHRS and YFSETQ. This CDR3 is built from 14 residues. CDR3 amino acids: CASSLASGGNEQFF. CDR3 coding DNA: TGCGCCAGCAGCTTGGCTTCCGGGGGCAATGAGCAGTTCTTC.

This clone was recorded only once. J is TRBJ2-5 and V is TRBV9; D remains ambiguous. The CDR3 totals 15 residues. V was cut by 7 bases and J by 2 bases, with 18 bases left in between. Germline V lookup: CDR1 SGDLS, CDR2 YYNGEE. The CDR3 sequence is CASARSLTPQETQYF. The CDR3 DNA reads TGTGCCAGCGCAAGATCCTTGACACCTCAAGAGACCCAGTACTTC. The entire variable domain, with the rest obtained from reference TRBV9 and TRBJ2-5, is as follows: DSGVTQTPKHLITATGQRVTLRCSPRSGDLSVYWYQQSLDQGLQFLIQYYNGEERAKGNILERFSAQQFPDLHSELNLSSLELGDSALYFCASARSLTPQETQYFGPGTRLLVL.